The 18 T cell receptor beta chains presented below share a single source sample, sequenced in a study of blood T cell repertoires in COVID-19. Using immunoSEQ multiplex PCR, the repertoire was profiled, and TCRdb retains in-frame clones only, with some absent. This sample has roughly 200,000 clones, with approximately 90% found just once. The sequenced material came from peripheral blood. These receptors were collected from a man in his fifties or sixties with COVID-19, enrolled during active disease.

The chain couples TRBV7-2 to TRBJ2-5, with D possibly TRBD2 on 5 matching bases. Trimming took off 0 bases at V and 0 bases at J, with 11 bases between the two ends. CDR1 SGHTA and CDR2 FQGNSA come from the germline V gene. The CDR3 has 16 residues. CDR3 coding DNA: TGTGCCAGCAGCTTAGCGAGCGGTGGGTACCAAGAGACCCAGTACTTC. The encoded protein is CASSLASGGYQETQYF.

This clone was counted at least ten times. Other DNA sequences in this specimen translate into the identical CDR3. The gene calls are TRBV6-2 or TRBV6-3 and TRBJ2-7; the match to TRBD2 covers 10 bases. This CDR3 is 13 amino acids long. The ends lost 4 bases at V and 4 bases at J; junction bases unmatched: 1. Germline V lookup: CDR1 MNHEY, CDR2 SVGEGT. The CDR3 spells CASSWGLAYEQYF. The CDR3 DNA is TGTGCCAGCAGTTGGGGACTAGCGTACGAGCAGTACTTC.

This rearrangement joins TRBV19 to TRBJ1-4; D not certain. Looked up from germline, CDR1 is LNHDA and CDR2 is SQIVND (reference sequence). Deletions cut 3 bases from V and 5 bases from J, with 7 bases between. CDR3 length equals 13 residues. DNA of the CDR3: TGTGCCAGTAGTATCGGGTCCAATGAAAAACTGTTTTTT. Encoded protein: CASSIGSNEKLFF. The variable domain in full, completed from reference TRBV19 and TRBJ1-4, reads DGGITQSPKYLFRKEGQNVTLSCEQNLNHDAMYWYRQDPGQGLRLIYYSQIVNDFQKGDIAEGYSVSREKKESFPLTVTSAQKNPTAFYLCASSIGSNEKLFFGSGTQLSVL.

The chain combines TRBV11-2 with TRBJ2-3; 10 nucleotides align to TRBD2. Germline loops: CDR1 SGHAT, CDR2 FQNNGV. V lost 1 base to trimming and J lost 2 bases; unmatched junction nucleotides: 6. The CDR3 is made up of 17 amino acids. In nucleotides, the CDR3 is TGTGCCAGCAGCTTAGTAGCGAGCGGGAGGGCCACAGATACGCAGTATTTT. Its protein product is CASSLVASGRATDTQYF.

The J gene is TRBJ2-7, the V gene TRBV28, with D maybe TRBD1 (6 bases). The germline gives CDR1 MDHEN, CDR2 SYDVKM. The V and J ends lost 1 base and 5 bases respectively, with 15 bases between them. This CDR3 has 15 residues. The CDR3 DNA reads TGTGCCAGCAGTTTATATCGGGACATTACAAACGAGCAGTACTTC. Encoded protein: CASSLYRDITNEQYF.

The rearrangement uses TRBV28 and TRBJ2-7, with 9 bases fitting TRBD1. The V and J ends lost 7 bases and 2 bases, in that order; junction bases with no gene match: 6. The CDR3 totals 14 residues. Germline values: CDR1 MDHEN, CDR2 SYDVKM. For the CDR3, the DNA is TGTGCCAGCATCGGGGACAGGGTTCCCTACGAGCAGTACTTC. Translating it yields CASIGDRVPYEQYF.

This sequence joins TRBV9 and TRBJ1-5; tentatively, D is TRBD1 (5 bases). The V gene lost 4 bases and the J gene lost 8 bases, with 13 bases spanning the gap. CDR1 and CDR2 from the germline V gene are SGDLS and YYNGEE. This CDR3 is 13 amino acids long. The CDR3 spells CASSLKGREPQHF. CDR3 bases: TGTGCCAGCAGCCTTAAGGGGAGGGAGCCCCAGCATTTT.

The chain is built from TRBV27 and TRBJ2-7, with TRBD2 matching over 13 bases. This CDR3 is built from 16 residues. The trim removed 6 bases at V and 0 bases at J, leaving 5 bases unmatched. The germline V gene has CDR1 MNHEY and CDR2 SMNVEV (reference sequence). CDR3 sequence: CASSRLAGGSSYEQYF. The CDR3 DNA is TGTGCCAGCAGCCGACTAGCGGGGGGCAGCTCCTACGAGCAGTACTTC.

The chain couples TRBV4-1 to TRBJ2-1; D unresolved. The V and J ends lost 0 bases and 0 bases respectively, with 9 bases between them. This CDR3 is built from 16 residues. Germline V lookup: CDR1 MGHRA, CDR2 YSYEKL. The CDR3 here is CASSQDDSSSYNEQFF. The CDR3 DNA is TGCGCCAGCAGCCAAGATGACTCGAGCTCCTACAATGAGCAGTTCTTC.

This clone occurred once. V is TRBV5-1 and J is TRBJ2-1; TRBD2 aligns across 16 bases. The ends lost 3 bases at V and 6 bases at J; junction bases unmatched: 3. The CDR3 is 16 amino acids. Germline values: CDR1 SGHRS, CDR2 YFSETQ. CDR3 sequence (DNA): TGCGCCAGCAGCTCGGGACTAGCGGGAGGGCCCAATGAGCAGTTCTTC. Its translation is CASSSGLAGGPNEQFF.

This clone has only one observation. J is TRBJ1-4 and V is TRBV4-1; no clear D. Germline V lookup: CDR1 MGHRA, CDR2 YSYEKL. The CDR3 length is 15 residues. Trimming left V 1 base short and J 7 bases short, with 13 bases between. CDR3 DNA: TGCGCCAGCAGCCAAGGCACGGAGTATATTGAAAAACTGTTTTTT. Translation: CASSQGTEYIEKLFF.

The chain employs TRBV5-5 and TRBJ2-1, with 12 nucleotides matching TRBD2. V shed 4 bases, J shed 7 bases, and the junction held 12 bases outside the gene matches. Germline V lookup: CDR1 SGHKS, CDR2 YYEKEE (reference sequence). CDR3 size: 17 residues. CDR3 nucleotide sequence: TGTGCCAGCAGCACCACCAGACTAGCGGGAGTTAGGAATGAGCAGTTCTTC. Its translation: CASSTTRLAGVRNEQFF.

The chain couples TRBV7-3 to TRBJ2-3; 11 positions agree with TRBD1. Germline V CDR1 and CDR2: SGHTA, FQGTGA. CDR3 length: 15 residues. J gave up 3 bases and V 3 bases, and 2 bases lay outside the gene matches. The CDR3 reads CASSFGDRGTDTQYF. CDR3 coding DNA: TGTGCCAGCAGCTTTGGGGACAGGGGGACAGATACGCAGTATTTT.

The J gene is TRBJ2-5, the V gene TRBV10-3, with 7 bases aligning to TRBD2. This CDR3 is built from 16 residues. In germline, CDR1 is ENHRY, CDR2 SYGVKD. Losses at the gene ends were 6 bases for V and 0 bases for J; bases not matched to a gene: 10. The CDR3 here is CAIRRAGNPNQETQYF. In DNA form, the CDR3 reads TGTGCCATCAGGAGAGCGGGAAACCCTAACCAAGAGACCCAGTACTTC.

This chain links TRBV27 with TRBJ2-6, with D maybe TRBD1 (6 bases). Germline values: CDR1 MNHEY, CDR2 SMNVEV (reference sequence). The CDR3 loop spans 15 amino acids. V was shortened by 2 bases and J by 4 bases, with 9 bases between the two germline ends. In DNA form, the CDR3 reads TGTGCCAGCAGTTTACAGGGGAGCGGGGCCAACGTCCTGACTTTC. Translating it yields CASSLQGSGANVLTF.

This clone occurred a few times. The J gene is TRBJ1-1, the V gene TRBV3-1 (or the pseudogene TRBV3-2), with D possibly being TRBD1 (5 bases). The CDR3 extends over 14 amino acids. CDR1 is LGHDT and CDR2 is YNNKEL in the germline V gene (reference sequence). The V end was cut by 3 bases, the J end by 0 bases, with 8 bases between. For the CDR3, the DNA is TGTGCCAGCAGCCACCAGGGTATGAACACTGAAGCTTTCTTT. Encoded protein: CASSHQGMNTEAFF.

The J gene is TRBJ1-5, the V gene TRBV12-3 or TRBV12-4; D is uncertain. The CDR3 is 13 residues long. Trimming removed 4 bases at V and 8 bases at J, with 12 bases between. In DNA form, the CDR3 reads TGTGCCAGCAGTTCCGGGGATTTGGAGCCCCAGCATTTT. This codes for CASSSGDLEPQHF.

The chain joins TRBV19 to TRBJ2-6; maybe TRBD2 (5 bases). Germline CDR1 LNHDA, CDR2 SQIVND (reference sequence). Between the trimmed V and J ends, which lost 3 bases and 0 bases, there was a span of 6 bases. The CDR3 spans 15 residues. The CDR3 protein is CASSMRVSGANVLTF. The CDR3 DNA follows: TGTGCCAGTAGTATGCGGGTCTCTGGGGCCAACGTCCTGACTTTC. Complete variable domain (other parts from reference TRBV19 and TRBJ2-6): DGGITQSPKYLFRKEGQNVTLSCEQNLNHDAMYWYRQDPGQGLRLIYYSQIVNDFQKGDIAEGYSVSREKKESFPLTVTSAQKNPTAFYLCASSMRVSGANVLTFGAGSRLTVL.